Here is one T cell receptor (beta chain) with its context. Its binding antigen is unknown. No base-level quality is on record; no much larger clone is a single base apart. Receptor amplification or capture employed the immunoSEQ multiplex PCR assay. A mixture of 60 forward primers for TCR Vbeta segments and 13 reverse primers for TCR Jbeta segments was used in the multiplex PCR. Amplification of the CDR3 region of rearranged TCR beta genes was performed with a multiplex PCR assay on genomic DNA. The amplified TCR beta libraries were sequenced on the Illumina HiSeq System as 87-base-pair reads. In the source study's methods: Across the roughly 670 repertoires, a later analysis counted some 81 million unique TCR beta chains, 9.5 million to 13 million of which were shared by at least two donors. To remove PCR and sequencing errors, raw reads were error-corrected and collapsed into unique sequences using a nearest-neighbor algorithm that merged closely related sequences. To assign V, D and J gene segments, CDR3 sequences were aligned to IMGT reference sequences. For a sequence to be retained, a match of at least six nucleotides was required to both a V gene segment and a J gene segment. Rearrangements were called productive when the CDR3 lacked stop codons and stayed in frame with V and J; all others were non-productive. Following IMGT convention, CDR3 was defined as the stretch from the second conserved V-encoded cysteine to the conserved J-encoded phenylalanine. Sequences without an unambiguous match to a single V gene segment were excluded from the earlier analysis of over 500 of the donors. In an earlier analysis of 450 to 750 of the donors, a V segment was called functional when productive rearrangements were above 56.7%, and segregating when the standard deviation between donors exceeded 5%. A statistical classification framework was built to diagnose cytomegalovirus status from the catalog of TCR beta chain sequences. In a later analysis, V and J genes were assigned by comparing TCR nucleotide sequences against IMGT/GENE-DB human TR gene sequences. The TCRdist pipeline was used in a later analysis to assign CDR3 sequences and most-parsimonious VDJ recombination scenarios. In a later analysis, each TCR beta chain was defined by its CDR3 amino acid sequence together with its V-gene family, and reads without a unique V-gene family were excluded. In a later analysis, nearly 600 highly shared, low-generation-probability nucleotide sequences were removed to address suspected cross-contamination and a sequencing artifact. For each public chain, a later analysis derived a clonal expansion index from normalized ranks of inferred template counts within each repertoire. A later analysis computed generation probabilities with a VDJ recombination model fitted to out-of-frame rearrangements, and checked the results against IGoR. Hypergeometric tests were used in a later analysis to score TCR-TCR, TCR-HLA and TCR-CMV co-occurrence, with a repertoire-size bias correction applied to the TCR pairs. In a later analysis, false discovery rates were estimated by permuting HLA or CMV assignments 20 times. In a later analysis, co-occurring TCRs were grouped using DBSCAN, with TCRdist sequence similarity added in when clustering inside HLA-allele-positive subsets. Repertoires with fewer than 30,000 or more than 120,000 public chains, plus five repertoires with anomalous nucleotide sharing, were excluded from co-occurrence clustering. The table comes from immuneACCESS by way of TCRdb, which keeps in-frame sequences with V and J called. Part of the clones is missing from these tables; in studies checked, under half for an unresolved V gene and the rest for unknown reasons. The V and J calls and clone size were taken over from that table, and D and trimming were inferred from the DNA. Here the sample has about 140,000 clones; 70% to 80% occur a single time. In total, the top ten clones hold approximately 2.5% of the sample.

These data originate in a study of cytomegalovirus exposure and HLA in healthy donors (dated by TCRdb to about 2017). About the study as a whole: An earlier analysis of approximately 590 of the donors reported 250 to 350 Gb of sequence data and 117 million unique TCR beta sequences from around 200 million T cells. An early release covering 500 to 750 HLA-typed donors comprised roughly 300 gigabases of sequencing data and around 80 million unique TCR sequences. Of the roughly 400 genotyped donors, 75% to 85% were placed in the genetic ancestry cluster associated with self-reported Caucasian donors. The aim of the study was to test whether cataloging public T cell receptors could identify signatures of past pathogen exposure. The T cell repertoires of 700 or so subjects were profiled by immunosequencing and related to cytomegalovirus serostatus. Besides the first cohort of under 700 subjects, a separate validation cohort made up of roughly 120 different subjects was used. The study combined high-throughput TCR immunosequencing, statistical association of individual TCRs with disease status, and machine learning to predict cytomegalovirus infection status. To study patterns of TCR occurrence, a later analysis re-analyzed previously published TCR beta repertoires from 650 to 750 donors and added high-resolution HLA genotyping. The later analysis used no new phenotypic data to find candidate immune exposures, relying instead on TCR beta sequences and their occurrence across donors. An earlier analysis of approximately 500 of the donors applied high-throughput TCR beta sequencing to assess whether each TCR beta V gene segment acted as functional or pseudogenic. Donor age, sex, ethnicity and CMV serostatus were compiled together with the repertoire data. Genome-wide SNP genotypes for about three fifths of the roughly 670 donors were used in a later genetic analysis, which treated that subset as a discovery cohort. Every repertoire in the discovery cohort had been generated on one and the same sequencing platform. Both class I and class II loci were covered by HLA typing, at four-digit resolution. The number of donors typed differed by locus, with about 629-640 for A, B, C, DRB1 and DQB1, around 500 for DQA1, under 610 for DPA1, and 400 to 490 for DPB1. A handful of DR-DQ haplotypes were handled as single units for association and clustering because linkage in the cohort was strong. Among roughly 370 genotyped donors of the cohort, an average of roughly 240,000 unique TCR beta nucleotide sequences were sequenced per donor, about a sixth of them non-productive.

On the study overall, not on this receptor specifically: Immune exposure information for the cohort was limited to CMV serostatus. In a later analysis, most CMV-associated TCR beta chains were found to appear HLA-restricted, with HLA associations seemingly driven largely by CMV exposure. Compared with equally common non-associated chains, HLA-associated TCR beta chains in a later analysis were more clonally expanded and had lower generation probabilities. When HLA alleles, especially DR and DQ, strongly co-occurred, attributing TCR associations to individual alleles was difficult. Only TCR beta chains were sequenced in this cohort, and the absence of alpha or paired-chain data limited detectable features. A later genetic analysis reported fewer N-insertions in productive TCRs among donors in an Asian-associated ancestry cluster than the roughly 700-donor mean. Presence/absence analyses assumed roughly uniform sequencing depth across donors, an assumption that may not hold. According to a later analysis, parvovirus B19, influenza, CMV and Epstein-Barr virus appeared linked to several top co-occurrence clusters. Three of the identified cytomegalovirus-associated TCR beta chains were confirmed in vitro to be specific for cytomegalovirus antigens. Linkage disequilibrium might explain the correlated functional status among segregating V segments, but an unknown experimental factor could not be excluded. In an earlier analysis of several hundred of the donors, most TCR beta V segments were observed in productive rearrangements about 90% or about 30% of the time, broadly matching IMGT annotations. Specific HLA alleles were associated with 15,000 to 20,000 TCR beta sequences at a false discovery rate of 0.05 in a later analysis. A cluster of highly shared sequence variants was judged likely to be a technical artifact of the sequencing pipeline. A further reported finding was that TCR beta sequences accurately predicted the HLA-A and HLA-B alleles for most subjects in the first cohort. Some 15 rarely observed V segments, including chromosome 9 orphons, were excluded from the earlier analysis of a few hundred of the donors because counts were too low. The authors suggested that the approach could potentially be generalized to other disease states and immunological phenotypes. Most TCR sequences were seen in very few donors, while some public TCRs were found in many individuals. The 87-base-pair reads could not distinguish some IMGT-functional V segments, including TRBV6-2 and TRBV6-3, so those segments were excluded. In a later genetic analysis, a missense DCLRE1C variant was associated with V-gene and J-gene trimming of TCR beta chains, and the association was replicated in an independent cohort. In a later analysis, TCR association rates were found to vary across HLA loci, with the most associated TCRs seen for DRB1 alleles and the fewest for HLA-C alleles. The study gave a list of 150 to 200 TCR beta chains associated with cytomegalovirus. Because some donors lacked HLA typing at each locus, the association tests relied only on the typed subset. The classifier was reported to diagnose cytomegalovirus status with high specificity and sensitivity in both the original cohort and the validation cohort.

According to the germline V gene, CDR1 reads SNHLY and CDR2 reads FYNNEI. The cysteine opens and the phenylalanine closes a CDR3 of 13 amino acids. Only the CDR3 part of the read is kept: 39 bases, read in frame from the first base. V drops 4 bases and J drops 2 bases, leaving 8 bases in between. The cohort comprised hundreds of healthy bone marrow donors. At the time of sampling, every cohort member was nominally healthy, though immune exposures that went unrecorded were likely present. The donor was CMV seropositive and belonged to the group of about 290 seropositive cohort members. A peripheral blood sample was collected from each donor, and TCR beta sequencing was performed on peripheral blood mononuclear cells. The Qiagen DNeasy Blood Extraction Kit was used to extract genomic DNA from the blood cell samples.

Sequencing was carried out using PBMCs. The rearranged segments are TRBV2 and TRBJ1-1; a tentative D match to TRBD1 spans 5 bases. The TCR was taken from a woman between 18 and 29 years old in good health and CMV-seropositive. The DNA is TGTGCCAGCAGTGTGCAGGGAAACACTGAAGCTTTCTTT. This codes for CASSVQGNTEAFF.